The 4 T cell receptor beta chains below come from one sample, sequenced in a study of post-analysis software for immune sequencing data. Broader study findings: Comparison of patients with controls showed four or five TRBV segments more frequent in patients, TRBV5-6, TRBV5-1 and TRBV20-1 among them.

These receptors' targets are unknown. Researchers reported that TCR beta cDNA libraries carried unique molecular identifiers. One entry per CDR3 protein results from TCRdb running MiXCR on the PCR reads. The sample includes fewer than 550,000 distinct CDR3 sequences, around 34% of them seen just once. Sequencing was performed on blood. The receptors derive from a girl aged 2-17 years with multiple sclerosis.

V and J are TRBV20-1 and TRBJ2-4, with 10 bases identical to TRBD2. V was clipped by 5 bases and J by 3 bases; unmatched bases: 22. Germline lookup yields CDR1 DFQATT and CDR2 SNEGSKA (reference sequence). This CDR3 spans 20 amino acids. The CDR3 nucleotides read TGCAGTGCTGCCCACGTCCGGGGAACTAGCGGGGAGTTTGTCAAAAACATTCAGTACTTC. Translated: CSAAHVRGTSGEFVKNIQYF.

The CDR3 nucleotides are TGTGCCAGCAGCAGGGGGGCTAGTGGTTCACCCCTCCACTTT. Protein: CASSRGASGSPLHF. This rearrangement joins TRBV2 to TRBJ1-6, with 7 bases lining up with TRBD1. V trimming: 6 bases; J trimming: 9 bases; junction bases outside the gene matches: 8. Germline V lookup: CDR1 SNHLY, CDR2 FYNNEI. The CDR3 contains 14 residues.

This clonotype was seen more than once but under ten times. V gene TRBV7-2 combines with J gene TRBJ1-1; D gene uncertain. Germline V gene lookup returns CDR1 SGHTA and CDR2 FQGNSA. Trimming removed 0 bases at V and 0 bases at J, with 8 bases between. The CDR3 length is 15 residues. The CDR3, as DNA: TGTGCCAGCAGCTTAGCGGGCCTTCTGAACACTGAAGCTTTCTTT. Protein: CASSLAGLLNTEAFF.

This clonotype has a handful of counts. The chain has TRBV25-1 and TRBJ2-3; D perhaps matches TRBD1 (6 bases). The V and J ends lost 5 bases and 1 base respectively, with 10 bases between them. This CDR3 comprises 14 residues. CDR1 is MGHDK and CDR2 is SYGVNS in the germline V gene. This chain's CDR3 is CASSMAGGTDTQYF. CDR3 coding DNA: TGTGCCAGCAGTATGGCAGGGGGCACAGATACGCAGTATTTT.